The present T cell receptor beta chain was sequenced within a study of T cell clonality in common variable immunodeficiency. Germline loops: CDR1 DFQATT, CDR2 SNEGSKA (reference sequence). The CDR3 extends over 14 amino acids. V was shortened by 2 bases and J by 3 bases, with 14 bases between the two germline ends. Both groups were predominantly of Caucasian heritage. Blood samples were heparinized, 5 to 8 ml per donor. The repertoire was sequenced with immunoSEQ multiplex PCR; TCRdb's copy has only in-frame clones and lacks some. Altogether around 45,000 clones were found in the sample, and no singletons occur. Study-wide results and limits: Patient heterogeneity in the CVID cohort limited correlations between repertoire features and clinical complications.

This clone was recorded at least ten times. The antigen is not known. The CDR3 extends 3 residues past the end of the read, so its final part is completed from the germline J gene. The rearrangement links TRBV20-1 to TRBJ2-7, with a weak D call TRBD2 (5 bases). The sample comprised peripheral blood mononuclear cells. The receptor was derived from a person aged 18-70 years in good health. The sequenced part of the CDR3 DNA is TGCAGTGCTAGACAACCTGGACTCGACTACGAG. This translates into CSARQPGLDYE. The full-length CDR3 reads as CSARQPGLDYEQYF.